This T cell receptor beta chain was captured in a study of cytomegalovirus exposure and HLA in healthy donors (TCRdb year 2017). Broadly, across the study: The 666 repertoires of the first cohort and the roughly 110 validation repertoires were produced on the same platform, according to a later analysis. The study aimed to test whether cataloging public T cell receptors could reveal signatures of past pathogen exposure. Besides the first cohort of roughly 640 subjects, a separate validation cohort made up of 120 different subjects was used. To predict cytomegalovirus infection status, the study combined high-throughput TCR immunosequencing, statistical association of individual TCRs with disease status, and machine learning. What the research found in general, with its limitations: In a later analysis, TCRs clustered in the first cohort were found to also tend to co-occur in the 120 or so validation repertoires, with 85% to 95% of cluster scores above 0. A total of about 180 TCR beta chains were listed by the study as associated with cytomegalovirus. The validation cohort had no HLA typing available for a later analysis, so co-occurrence within that cohort was assessed over all 120 or so repertoires. In vitro tests confirmed that a few of the cytomegalovirus-associated TCR beta chains recognize cytomegalovirus antigens. It was suggested by the authors that the approach could potentially be generalized to other disease states and immunological phenotypes. In both the original and validation cohorts, the classifier was reported to diagnose cytomegalovirus status with high specificity and sensitivity. Across donors, most TCR sequences were observed very rarely, whereas some public TCRs were present in many individuals.

Libraries came from the immunoSEQ multiplex PCR assay. For the original study's pipeline: A statistical classification framework was developed to diagnose cytomegalovirus status using the catalog of TCR beta chain sequences. TCRdb obtained this table from immuneACCESS and retained in-frame rearrangements with V and J assigned. These tables miss some clones; where compared with another copy, unresolved V genes account for less than half of the shortfall, and the remainder is unexplained. D and trimming come from the DNA, and the V and J calls and clone size come from that table. This sample has over 120,000 clones in its table, and about nine tenths of those were observed once. The ten top clones hold over 5% of the sample. The germline V gene yields MNHEY for CDR1 and SVGAGI for CDR2. Trimming takes 4 bases off V and 7 bases off J; junction bases not matched to a gene: 11. The CDR3 sequence holds 15 residues, the cysteine and phenylalanine included. Only CDR3 DNA remains: 45 bases, in frame from the first base.

This clone came up once. The clone's antigen remains unknown. It has no much larger one-base neighbor in the sample; base qualities were not kept. The donors belonged to the validation cohort of about 110 subjects, which was separate from the roughly 670-subject first cohort. The receptor chain draws on TRBV6-5 and TRBJ2-3, with 7 junctional bases fitting TRBD2. This TCR came from a woman aged 30 to 39 in good health and CMV-seropositive. The sample comprised PBMCs. The CDR3 protein sequence reads: CASSLGPSGLYTQYF. In nucleotide form, the sequence is TGTGCCAGCAGTTTAGGGCCTAGCGGTTTATATACGCAGTATTTT.